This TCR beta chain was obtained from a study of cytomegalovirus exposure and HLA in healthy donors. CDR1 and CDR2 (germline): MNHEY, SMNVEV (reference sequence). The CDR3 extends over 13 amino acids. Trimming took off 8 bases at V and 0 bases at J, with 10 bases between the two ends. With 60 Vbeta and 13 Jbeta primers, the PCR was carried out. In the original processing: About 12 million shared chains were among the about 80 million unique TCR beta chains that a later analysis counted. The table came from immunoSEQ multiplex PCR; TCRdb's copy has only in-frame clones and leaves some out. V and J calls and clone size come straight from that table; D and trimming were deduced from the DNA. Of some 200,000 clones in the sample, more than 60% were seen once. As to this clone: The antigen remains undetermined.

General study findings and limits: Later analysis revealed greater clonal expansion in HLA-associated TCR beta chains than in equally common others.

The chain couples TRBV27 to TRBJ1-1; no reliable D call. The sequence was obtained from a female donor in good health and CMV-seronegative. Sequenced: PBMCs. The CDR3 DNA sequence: TGTGCCAGCTCCGGGAGGATGAACACTGAAGCTTTCTTT. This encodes CASSGRMNTEAFF.